Sequencing of this T cell receptor (beta chain) was carried out in a study of cytomegalovirus exposure and HLA in healthy donors. Amplification used 60 Vbeta primers and 13 Jbeta primers. Sequencing used immunoSEQ multiplex PCR; TCRdb keeps in-frame clones, though not all of them. The data hold 200,000 or so clones, with around 81% observed a single time. General study findings and limits: In a later analysis, HLA-C alleles had the fewest associated TCRs, DRB1 alleles the most. Later on, an analysis tied 15,000 to 20,000 TCR beta sequences to HLA alleles at 0.05 false discovery rate.

Details on this clone: The antigen is undetermined.

The receptor comes from a woman aged 18 to 35 in good health and CMV-seropositive. The specimen was PBMCs.

Here the CDR3 DNA reads TGTGCCAGCAGTGAGGTAGCGGGGGGGCCTAGAAACATTCAGTACTTC. Its translation: CASSEVAGGPRNIQYF. The chain joins TRBV25-1 to TRBJ2-4, with TRBD2 identical over 11 bases. The CDR3 contains 16 residues. Looked up from germline, CDR1 is MGHDK and CDR2 is SYGVNS. Trimming took 3 bases from V and 6 from J; bases not matched to a gene: 7.